This TCR beta chain was sequenced for a study of cytomegalovirus exposure and HLA in healthy donors. Study-level points and caveats: Rare TCR sequences predominated, though certain public TCRs were found in many donors. Three chains linked to CMV were shown in vitro to be specific for CMV antigens. Cytomegalovirus-associated TCR beta chains were listed, numbering 150 to 200.

Regarding this clone: The antigen remains unidentified. The junction departs from germline at one end; a sequencing error may be responsible.

The CDR3 has 12 residues. The germline V gene has CDR1 SNHLY and CDR2 FYNNEI. Measured with immunoSEQ multiplex PCR; TCRdb has only the in-frame clones, and not every one. The sample carries 100,000 to 150,000 clones, nearly 90% recorded once. The clonotype comes from a woman between 18 and 29 years old in good health and CMV-seronegative. V is TRBV2 and J is TRBJ1-2; the match to TRBD1 covers 7 bases. Sequencing was performed on PBMCs. CDR3 coding DNA: TGTGCCAGCACCTCCCCGAGGGACAGTCGAAATTTC. Translated: CASTSPRDSRNF.